The 18 T cell receptor beta chains given below trace back to one sample, sequenced in a study of blood T cells in healthy people across ages. Together with a sample-barcoded 5' primer, a J-beta primer mix was included in a second PCR lasting about 7 to 11 cycles. TCRdb re-analysed the 5' RACE reads in MiXCR, keeping a single row per CDR3 protein. The data show roughly 830,000 distinct CDR3 sequences, with under 80% seen just once and 28% held by the top ten. The material sequenced was blood. The receptor set was obtained from a man aged 30-40 years in good health.

The chain couples TRBV9 to TRBJ2-5, with D possibly TRBD1 on 5 matching bases. V shed 0 bases and J shed 9 bases, with 18 bases lying between them. CDR3 size: 15 residues. Germline V gene sequence: CDR1 SGDLS, CDR2 YYNGEE. The DNA for the CDR3 is TGTGCCAGCAGCGTAGCTCCGAACATTCAAGGGGCCCAGTACTTC. It specifies CASSVAPNIQGAQYF.

The sample holds a few counts of this clonotype. CDR3 protein: CSVEVKYEQYF. The CDR3 DNA is TGCAGCGTTGAAGTAAAATACGAGCAGTACTTC. This chain connects TRBV29-1 to TRBJ2-7; D gene uncertain. Germline-derived CDR1 and CDR2 are SQVTM and ANQGSEA. V was cut by 1 base and J by 4 bases, with 5 bases left in between. The CDR3 covers 11 residues.

The chain has TRBV6-5 and TRBJ2-1; D is perhaps TRBD1 (6 bases). Germline values: CDR1 MNHEY, CDR2 SVGAGI. The CDR3 consists of 15 residues. V lost 6 bases and J 3 bases, leaving 15 bases between the germline ends. CDR3 residues: CASSRGGLDYNEQFF. Written as DNA, the CDR3 is TGTGCCAGCAGCCGAGGGGGTTTGGACTACAATGAGCAGTTCTTC.

There are a few counts of this clonotype. The V gene is TRBV20-1, the J gene TRBJ2-1; D may be TRBD1 or TRBD2 (5 bases each). Germline lookup yields CDR1 DFQATT and CDR2 SNEGSKA (reference sequence). The CDR3 covers 16 residues. V gave up 5 bases and J gave up 11 bases, with 28 bases separating them. In DNA, the CDR3 is TGCAGTGCTCGGATACCGGGACCCAGCCTTGTTGTTAAGCAGTTCTTC. Translating it yields CSARIPGPSLVVKQFF.

This clonotype appeared a few times. The J gene is TRBJ2-1, the V gene TRBV24-1; TRBD2 is a possible D gene (5 bases). Between the trimmed V and J ends, which lost 3 bases and 14 bases, there was a span of 13 bases. Germline V CDR1 and CDR2: KGHDR, SFDVKD. This CDR3 is built from 12 residues. The CDR3 DNA follows: TGTGCCACCAGTGATGGCCGACTAAACGAGTTCTTC. Translated: CATSDGRLNEFF.

The chain recombines TRBV7-9 with TRBJ1-6; D unclear. Germline V gene sequence: CDR1 SEHNR, CDR2 FQNEAQ (reference sequence). The V end was cut by 3 bases, the J end by 2 bases, with 5 bases between. This CDR3 contains 14 residues. The CDR3 coding sequence is TGTGCCAGCAGCTTTGACGCCTATAATTCACCCCTCCACTTT. Translation: CASSFDAYNSPLHF.

This clonotype has only one observation. This chain uses TRBV7-2 with TRBJ2-4; 9 bases are a match to TRBD1. Germline V CDR1 and CDR2: SGHTA, FQGNSA. The junction had 14 bases not matched to a gene; V was cut back by 2 bases and J by 15 bases. CDR3 length equals 15 residues. The CDR3 is CASSLTGGVQGLPYF. CDR3 nucleotides: TGTGCCAGCAGCTTAACAGGGGGCGTACAGGGACTCCCGTACTTC.

The CDR3: CASSLFDEQYF. The DNA for the CDR3 is TGTGCCAGCAGCTTGTTCGACGAGCAGTACTTC. The chain recombines TRBV5-6 with TRBJ2-7; D gene uncertain. Germline lookup yields CDR1 SGHDT and CDR2 YYEEEE. This CDR3 is built from 11 residues. Trimming removed 1 base from V and 5 bases from J, with 4 bases in between.

The V and J genes are TRBV6-5 and TRBJ1-2; TRBD1 matches at 8 bases. V lost 2 bases and J lost 4; bases outside the gene matches: 6. The CDR3 loop spans 15 amino acids. Germline CDR1 MNHEY, CDR2 SVGAGI. The CDR3 loop is CASSYGSGTGYGYTF. The CDR3 nucleotides are TGTGCCAGCAGTTACGGGTCCGGGACAGGCTATGGCTACACCTTC.

The count of this clonotype is one. J is TRBJ2-2 and V is TRBV9; 8 nucleotides align to TRBD1. The CDR3 runs to 16 residues. The V and J ends lost 3 bases and 5 bases, in that order; junction bases with no gene match: 9. Germline CDR1 reads SGDLS; CDR2 reads YYNGEE. The CDR3 DNA is TGTGCCAGCAGCGCTCCTCGTACAGGGGGTACCGGGGAGCTGTTTTTT. Translating gives CASSAPRTGGTGELFF. Full variable domain (missing parts from reference TRBV9 and TRBJ2-2): DSGVTQTPKHLITATGQRVTLRCSPRSGDLSVYWYQQSLDQGLQFLIQYYNGEERAKGNILERFSAQQFPDLHSELNLSSLELGDSALYFCASSAPRTGGTGELFFGEGSRLTVL.

V is TRBV20-1 and J is TRBJ1-4; D gene unclear. This CDR3 contains 15 residues. Deletions cut 0 bases from V and 0 bases from J, with 8 bases between. CDR1 is DFQATT and CDR2 is SNEGSKA in the germline V gene (reference sequence). This chain's CDR3 is CSARDVVATNEKLFF. The CDR3 DNA sequence: TGCAGTGCTAGAGATGTGGTTGCAACTAATGAAAAACTGTTTTTT.

This clonotype was seen more than once but under ten times. This sequence joins TRBV10-3 and TRBJ2-7; D is possibly TRBD1 (5 bases). V gave up 11 bases and J gave up 1 base, with 18 bases separating them. Germline CDR1 is ENHRY and CDR2 is SYGVKD. This CDR3 spans 14 amino acids. The CDR3: CASAQGTLSYEQYF. In DNA, the CDR3 is TGTGCCTCCGCCCAGGGTACCTTATCCTACGAGCAGTACTTC.

V gene TRBV3-1 combines with J gene TRBJ2-5, with D perhaps TRBD1 or TRBD2 (7 bases each). This CDR3 is 17 amino acids long. Germline V gene data show CDR1 as LGHDT and CDR2 as YNNKEL (reference sequence). Trimming removed 0 bases from V and 5 bases from J, with 19 bases in between. Here the CDR3 reads CASSQDEGRGLLETQYF. The DNA for the CDR3 is TGTGCCAGCAGCCAAGATGAAGGGAGGGGGCTGTTGGAGACCCAGTACTTC.

The genes are TRBV20-1 and TRBJ2-7; the match to TRBD2 covers 12 bases. Unmatched junction bases numbered 7, after V lost 0 bases and J lost 4 bases. The CDR3 has 16 residues. CDR1 is DFQATT, CDR2 SNEGSKA, per germline (reference sequence). As DNA, the CDR3 is TGCAGTGCTAGAGATTTGGCTAGCGGGGGGGCTTACGAGCAGTACTTC. This encodes CSARDLASGGAYEQYF.

This clonotype was seen only once. The chain recombines TRBV6-2 or TRBV6-3 with TRBJ2-3, with D perhaps TRBD2 (5 bases). Germline CDR1 is MNHEY and CDR2 is SVGEGT. V was cut by 1 base and J by 0 bases, with 11 bases left in between. CDR3 length equals 16 residues. This chain's CDR3 is CASSYYTGVSTDTQYF. The CDR3 DNA reads TGTGCCAGCAGTTACTATACCGGGGTGAGCACAGATACGCAGTATTTT.

Comment on this clonotype: One end of the junction fails to match germline, which may point to a read error. The V and J genes are TRBV6-5 and TRBJ2-3, with TRBD2 matching over 9 bases. Germline V lookup: CDR1 MNHEY, CDR2 SVGAGI. CDR3 length: 16 amino acids. The CDR3 DNA reads as TGTGTCAGCAGCCCTAGCGGGGTGCGGGGCACAGATACGCAGTATTTT. Translation: CVSSPSGVRGTDTQYF.

The chain is built from TRBV5-1 and TRBJ2-4, with 7 bases aligning to TRBD1. The J call is in doubt because the DNA end fits TRBJ2-7 better. Germline CDR1 SGHRS, CDR2 YFSETQ. This CDR3 contains 14 residues. The CDR3 DNA follows: TGCGCCAGCAGCTCGACGACAGGGATCGACGAGCAGTACTTC. Its translation: CASSSTTGIDEQYF.

This clonotype showed up just a few times. The chain carries TRBV6-5 and TRBJ2-7; TRBD2 agrees at 11 bases. Germline assignment: CDR1 MNHEY and CDR2 SVGAGI. CDR3 length: 16 residues. J gave up 2 bases and V 0 bases, and 3 bases lay outside the gene matches. CDR3 coding DNA: TGTGCCAGCAGTTACTCGACTAGCGGGGCCGCCTACGAGCAGTACTTC. Protein: CASSYSTSGAAYEQYF.